The 20 T cell receptor beta chains below all came from one sample that was sequenced in a study of breast tumors, draining lymph nodes, adjacent tissues. TCRdb re-called the multiplex PCR reads through MiXCR, storing one row per CDR3 protein. The sample records some 140,000 distinct CDR3 sequences, around 20% being singletons. The lymph nodes were axillary draining lymph nodes from breast cancer patients. Specimen: axillary lymph node tissue. These receptors were taken from a female donor with breast cancer. Some clones in this sample may be carry-over from other donors' samples.

This clonotype was counted many times. This chain joins TRBV7-8 and TRBJ2-5; 9 bases are shared with TRBD2. CDR1 and CDR2 from the germline V gene are SGHVS and FQNEAQ. Trimming removed 0 bases from V and 5 bases from J; junction bases left unmatched: 7. This CDR3 comprises 16 residues. The CDR3 sequence is CASSLAGLAGRETQYF. In nucleotides, the CDR3 is TGTGCCAGCAGCTTAGCGGGGCTAGCGGGAAGGGAGACCCAGTACTTC.

This clonotype was recorded at least ten times. The CDR3 nucleotides read TGTGCCAGCAGTTTCCCAGGTATCAATGAGCAGTTCTTC. This encodes CASSFPGINEQFF. V usage is TRBV27 and J usage is TRBJ2-1, with no clear D. From germline, CDR1 is MNHEY and CDR2 SMNVEV (reference sequence). V dropped 3 bases and J dropped 6 bases, with 9 bases sitting between them. This CDR3 contains 13 residues.

Details on this clonotype: Possible read error: a much larger clone is one base away. Given the absence of the conserved phenylalanine or tryptophan at the CDR3 end, a read error is likely. The chain joins TRBV27 to TRBJ2-5; D might be TRBD2 (6 bases). The V and J ends lost 0 bases and 1 base respectively, with 9 bases between them. The germline gives CDR1 MNHEY, CDR2 SMNVEV (reference sequence). The CDR3 length is 15 residues. The CDR3 nucleotides are TGTGCCAGCAGTTTATCTAGCGGACCCCAAGAGACCCAGTACTCC. Its translation: CASSLSSGPQETQYS.

Many counts were recorded for this clonotype. This chain uses TRBV5-4 with TRBJ2-7, with D possibly TRBD1 on 6 matching bases. The V end lost 2 bases, the J end lost 0 bases, and 9 bases lay between the germline ends. The CDR3 runs 14 residues. The V gene's germline CDR1 is SGHNT and CDR2 YYREEE (reference sequence). The CDR3 region has the DNA TGTGCCAGCAGCTTTGGCAGGGGCTCCTACGAGCAGTACTTC. Residues: CASSFGRGSYEQYF.

The rearrangement uses TRBV28 and TRBJ2-5; no clear D. The CDR3 extends over 14 amino acids. Germline CDR1 is MDHEN and CDR2 is SYDVKM. Trimming cost V 3 bases and J 7 bases, with 15 bases left between them. The CDR3 spells CASSLSRPTGTQYF. The CDR3, as DNA: TGTGCCAGCAGTTTGAGTCGACCGACCGGGACCCAGTACTTC.

This clonotype appeared many times. The rearrangement links TRBV30 to TRBJ1-6; D unresolved. V dropped 7 bases and J dropped 3 bases, with 16 bases sitting between them. Germline values: CDR1 GTSNPN, CDR2 SVGIG (reference sequence). The CDR3 runs to 15 residues. This CDR3 reads CALRPAPFYNSPLHF. In DNA, the CDR3 is TGTGCCTTGCGACCAGCCCCTTTCTATAATTCACCCCTCCACTTT.

At least ten counts were recorded for this clonotype. The chain is built from TRBV20-1 and TRBJ1-2, with 7 bases aligning to TRBD1. The junction had 6 bases not matched to a gene; V was cut back by 3 bases and J by 2 bases. This CDR3 contains 14 residues. Germline assignment: CDR1 DFQATT and CDR2 SNEGSKA (reference sequence). The CDR3 sequence is CSASVPGGNYGYTF. The CDR3 DNA reads as TGCAGTGCTAGCGTGCCAGGGGGAAACTATGGCTACACCTTC.

Many counts were recorded for this clonotype. This chain uses TRBV11-1 with TRBJ2-3; 10 bases are shared with TRBD1. CDR3 length equals 15 residues. V was clipped by 4 bases and J by 3 bases; unmatched bases: 4. From germline, CDR1 is SGHAT and CDR2 FQDESV (reference sequence). The CDR3, as DNA: TGTGCCAGCAGCTCCGGACAGGGGGAAACAGATACGCAGTATTTT. Its translation is CASSSGQGETDTQYF.

This clonotype was seen repeatedly, ten times or more. The chain employs TRBV12-3 or TRBV12-4 and TRBJ2-7; perhaps D is TRBD1 or TRBD2 (5 bases each). The CDR3 runs to 14 residues. V shed 5 bases and J shed 7 bases, with 18 bases lying between them. CDR3 bases: TGTGCCAGCAGTAGGGACCCCGCCGTAGGGGAGCAGTACTTC. Protein sequence: CASSRDPAVGEQYF.

This chain joins TRBV15 and TRBJ2-1, with TRBD1 identical over 8 bases. The length of the CDR3 is 15 residues. Germline CDR1 LNHNV, CDR2 YYDKDF (reference sequence). Unmatched junction bases numbered 4, after V lost 0 bases and J lost 6 bases. CDR3 DNA: TGTGCCACCAGCAGAGAGGGACAGGTGTTCAATGAGCAGTTCTTC. Translating it yields CATSREGQVFNEQFF.

In its sample, this clonotype was seen many times. CDR3 bases: TGTGCCAGCAGCCCCGGGACAGGGGGCTACAATGAGCAGTTCTTC. Residues: CASSPGTGGYNEQFF. V and J are TRBV11-2 and TRBJ2-1; 11 bases map to TRBD1. Germline V gene data show CDR1 as SGHAT and CDR2 as FQNNGV. V shed 5 bases, J shed 3 bases, and the junction held 3 bases outside the gene matches. This CDR3 has 15 residues.

This clonotype has ten or more counts. CDR3 in DNA: TGTGCCACGAGCCGGACTAGCGGGACTAATGAGCAGTTCTTC. It is translated as CATSRTSGTNEQFF. The chain uses TRBV24-1 and TRBJ2-1, with TRBD2 identical over 12 bases. The CDR3 runs 14 residues. In germline, CDR1 is KGHDR, CDR2 SFDVKD. Trimming at V came to 10 bases and at J to 7 bases, leaving 7 bases not matched to a gene.

This clonotype was seen many times. The rearrangement uses TRBV27 and TRBJ2-3; 14 bases map to TRBD2. The trim removed 5 bases at V and 3 bases at J, leaving 4 bases unmatched. Germline V CDR1 and CDR2: MNHEY, SMNVEV (reference sequence). The CDR3 contains 16 residues. CDR3 region: CASSRGLAGVTDTQYF. Written as DNA, the CDR3 is TGTGCCAGCAGTAGGGGACTAGCGGGAGTGACAGATACGCAGTATTTT.

This clonotype was seen repeatedly, ten times or more. The chain joins TRBV15 to TRBJ2-7; 11 bases are a match to TRBD2. Looked up from germline, CDR1 is LNHNV and CDR2 is YYDKDF (reference sequence). J lost 4 bases, V lost 0 bases, and 8 bases had no gene match. The CDR3 extends over 17 amino acids. CDR3 DNA sequence: TGTGCCACCAGCAGAGATCAAGCCGGGACTAGCGGATACGAGCAGTACTTC. Amino acids: CATSRDQAGTSGYEQYF.

The table lists this clonotype with many counts. The V and J genes are TRBV30 and TRBJ2-1; 8 nucleotides align to TRBD2. The CDR3 runs 13 residues. Germline-derived CDR1 and CDR2 are GTSNPN and SVGIG (reference sequence). V lost 2 bases and J lost 6; bases outside the gene matches: 3. Written as DNA, the CDR3 is TGTGCCTGGAGTATTAGCGGGATCAATGAGCAGTTCTTC. It encodes CAWSISGINEQFF.

The chain carries TRBV15 and TRBJ2-3, with 8 nucleotides matching TRBD2. Germline lookup yields CDR1 LNHNV and CDR2 YYDKDF (reference sequence). This CDR3 contains 17 residues. Losses at the gene ends were 1 base for V and 5 bases for J; bases not matched to a gene: 11. The CDR3 region has the DNA TGTGCCACCAGCAGAGGCCTCTCAGCGGGAGACCAAGATACGCAGTATTTT. This encodes CATSRGLSAGDQDTQYF.

The chain carries TRBV28 and TRBJ1-2; tentatively, D is TRBD1 (6 bases). Trimming took off 5 bases at V and 4 bases at J, with 17 bases between the two ends. CDR1 is MDHEN, CDR2 SYDVKM, per germline. This CDR3 region has 15 residues. CDR3 region: CASSDQGHWAYGYTF. The DNA of the CDR3 is TGTGCCAGCAGTGACCAGGGACATTGGGCCTATGGCTACACCTTC.

This clonotype was detected only a few times. The V gene is TRBV10-3, the J gene TRBJ2-4, with a tentative D call TRBD2 (7 bases). Trimming took off 7 bases at V and 8 bases at J, with 24 bases between the two ends. The CDR3 extends over 16 amino acids. Germline V gene sequence: CDR1 ENHRY, CDR2 SYGVKD. The CDR3 DNA follows: TGTGCCATCACCCGAAGGGGGGGGCGAGAGATTGACATTCAGTACTTC. Translating gives CAITRRGGREIDIQYF.

A word on this clonotype: A much larger clone is a single base away; this may be a read error. The CDR3 sequence: CASSWIVGDYGYTF. In DNA form, the CDR3 reads TGTGCCAGTTCTTGGATCGTCGGGGACTATGGCTACACCTTC. The genes are TRBV19 and TRBJ1-2, with no clear D. The V end lost 8 bases, the J end lost 3 bases, and 16 bases lay between the germline ends. Looked up from germline, CDR1 is LNHDA and CDR2 is SQIVND (reference sequence). CDR3 length: 14 residues.

Note on this clonotype: A much more abundant neighbour one base away suggests this may be a read error. The J gene is TRBJ1-2, the V gene TRBV6-5; possibly TRBD1 for D (6 bases). The CDR3 has 16 amino acids. Germline CDR1 is MNHEY and CDR2 is SVGAGI. The CDR3 spells CASSLGASQSLYGYAF. The CDR3, as DNA: TGTGCCAGCAGTTTGGGGGCGTCACAGTCCTTATATGGCTACGCCTTC.